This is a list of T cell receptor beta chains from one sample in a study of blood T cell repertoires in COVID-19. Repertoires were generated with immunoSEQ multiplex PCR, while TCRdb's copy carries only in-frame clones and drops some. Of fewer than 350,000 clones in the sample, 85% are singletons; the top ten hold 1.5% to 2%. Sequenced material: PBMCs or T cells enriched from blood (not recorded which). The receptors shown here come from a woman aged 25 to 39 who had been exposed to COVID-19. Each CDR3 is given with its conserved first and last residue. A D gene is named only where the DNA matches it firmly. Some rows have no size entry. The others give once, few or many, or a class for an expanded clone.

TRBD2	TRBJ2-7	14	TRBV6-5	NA	TGTGCCACCAGGACAGGACTAGCGACCTCCGAGCAGTACTTC	CATRTGLATSEQYF
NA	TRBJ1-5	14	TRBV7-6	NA	TGTGCCAGCAGCTTAGCGGGGGGAGATCAGCCCCAGCATTTT	CASSLAGGDQPQHF
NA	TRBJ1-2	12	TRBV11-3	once	TGTGCCAGCAGCTTAGGGGCAGGGGAGTCCACCTTC	CASSLGAGESTF
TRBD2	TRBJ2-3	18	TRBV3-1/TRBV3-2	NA	TGTGCCAGCAGCCTTCTAGCGGGAGTCGGGGATGGCACAGATACGCAGTATTTT	CASSLLAGVGDGTDTQYF
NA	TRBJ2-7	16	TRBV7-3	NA	TGTGCCAGCAGCTTACGCGGGGGCAGGCCTACCTACGAGCAGTACTTC	CASSLRGGRPTYEQYF
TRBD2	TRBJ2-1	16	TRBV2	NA	TGTGCCAGCAGTGACCGGAGCGGGACCTTTTACAATGAGCAGTTCTTC	CASSDRSGTFYNEQFF
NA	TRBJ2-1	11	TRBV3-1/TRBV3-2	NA	TGTGCCAGCAGCCAAGCAGATGAGCAGTTCTTC	CASSQADEQFF
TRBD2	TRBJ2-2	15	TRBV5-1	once	TGCGCCAGCAGCTTCGGACTAGCGGGAGACGGGGAGCTGTTTTTT	CASSFGLAGDGELFF
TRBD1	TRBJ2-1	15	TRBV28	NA	TGTGCCAGCAGGCCGACAGGGTTCGCCTACAATGAGCAGTTCTTC	CASRPTGFAYNEQFF
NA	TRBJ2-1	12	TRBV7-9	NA	TGTGCCAGCAGCTTAGTGGCGGATGAGCAGTTCTTC	CASSLVADEQFF
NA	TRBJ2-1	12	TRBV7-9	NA	TGTGCCAGCAGTCGCCAGGGGAATGAGCAGTTCTTC	CASSRQGNEQFF
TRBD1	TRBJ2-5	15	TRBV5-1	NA	TGCGCCAGCAGCCGTTGGGACAGGGGGCGAGAGACCCAGTACTTC	CASSRWDRGRETQYF
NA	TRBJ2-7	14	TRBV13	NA	TGTGCCAGCAGCCCCCGGGACAAGATCTACGAGCAGTACTTC	CASSPRDKIYEQYF
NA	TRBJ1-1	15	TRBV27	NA	TGTGCCAGCAGTTTATCTACAGGGATGAACACTGAAGCTTTCTTT	CASSLSTGMNTEAFF
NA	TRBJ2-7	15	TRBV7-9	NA	TGTGCCAGCAGCTTAGGTTCAGGCTTAAACTACGAGCAGTACTTC	CASSLGSGLNYEQYF
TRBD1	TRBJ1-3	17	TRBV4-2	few	TGTGCCAGCAGCCAAGGAGGTGGACAGGGTAGGGGAAACACCATATATTTT	CASSQGGGQGRGNTIYF
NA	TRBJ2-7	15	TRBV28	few	TGTGCCAGCTGGTCCGATTATGGAGGGAAGGGCGAGCAGTACTTC	CASWSDYGGKGEQYF
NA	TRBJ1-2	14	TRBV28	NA	TGTGCCAGCAGTCCGACAGGTGTTAACTATGGCTACACCTTC	CASSPTGVNYGYTF
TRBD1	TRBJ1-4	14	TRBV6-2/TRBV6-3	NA	TGTGCCAGCAGTTGGACAGGGAAGTTTGAAAAACTGTTTTTT	CASSWTGKFEKLFF
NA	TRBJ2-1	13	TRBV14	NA	TGTGCCAGCAGCCGACGGGAGATGCATGAGCAGTTCTTC	CASSRREMHEQFF
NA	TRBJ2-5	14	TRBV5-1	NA	TGCGCCAGCAGCTTGAGCGGCCCTCAAGAGATCCAGTACTTC	CASSLSGPQEIQYF
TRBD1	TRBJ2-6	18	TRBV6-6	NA	TGTGCCAGCAGTCGACGGGACAGTATTAGCTCTGGGGCCAACGTCCTGACTTTC	CASSRRDSISSGANVLTF